The next 14 T cell receptor beta chains were all read from a single sample in a study of blood T cell repertoires in COVID-19. Data came from immunoSEQ multiplex PCR; TCRdb stores just in-frame clones and leaves some out. The table records about 330,000 clones, under 95% of them present only once. Sequenced sample: PBMCs or T cells enriched from blood (not recorded which). These receptors came from a woman under 40 who had recovered from COVID-19.

J is TRBJ2-3 and V is TRBV9; D is possibly TRBD2 (6 bases). The CDR3 contains 14 residues. V shed 4 bases and J shed 9 bases, with 18 bases lying between them. From germline, CDR1 is SGDLS and CDR2 YYNGEE. CDR3: CASSLRQQEGTQYF. CDR3 DNA: TGTGCCAGCAGCTTAAGGCAGCAGGAGGGGACGCAGTATTTT.

The V gene is TRBV6-5, the J gene TRBJ1-1; TRBD1 matches 7 bases. Losses at the gene ends were 8 bases for V and 3 bases for J; bases not matched to a gene: 12. The germline gives CDR1 MNHEY, CDR2 SVGAGI. The CDR3 has 15 residues. In DNA, the CDR3 is TGTGCCAGCGCCGCCTTGGGGGGACAGTACACTGAAGCTTTCTTT. Protein sequence: CASAALGGQYTEAFF.

The chain employs TRBV10-3 and TRBJ1-2; a possible D gene is TRBD1 (6 bases). CDR1 is ENHRY, CDR2 SYGVKD, per germline. Trimming took off 0 bases at V and 4 bases at J, with 15 bases between the two ends. The CDR3 consists of 16 residues. The CDR3 region has the DNA TGTGCCATCAGTGAGTCGGGAGGGAGAGGGGGCTATGGCTACACCTTC. Amino acids: CAISESGGRGGYGYTF.

J is TRBJ2-5 and V is TRBV7-8, with D uncertain. This CDR3 comprises 15 residues. V was clipped by 0 bases and J by 7 bases, with 15 bases between them. Looked up from germline, CDR1 is SGHVS and CDR2 is FQNEAQ. The CDR3 DNA sequence: TGTGCCAGCAGCTTAGCCCAGCGCGATCTGGGGACCCAGTACTTC. As protein: CASSLAQRDLGTQYF.

The CDR3 DNA is TGTGCCAGCGCCGGGGGTTACACCGGGGAGCTGTTTTTT. Residues: CASAGGYTGELFF. The chain is built from TRBV28 and TRBJ2-2; D possibly corresponds to TRBD2 (6 bases). This CDR3 contains 13 residues. The V end lost 8 bases, the J end lost 3 bases, and 10 bases lay between the germline ends. The germline CDR1 and CDR2 sequences are MDHEN and SYDVKM.

This clone came up once. This chain uses TRBV4-1 with TRBJ2-5; TRBD2 matches 12 bases. The length of the CDR3 is 15 residues. Germline V gives CDR1 MGHRA, CDR2 YSYEKL. The junction had 3 bases not matched to a gene; V was cut back by 1 base and J by 6 bases. The chain's CDR3 is CASSQGLAGAKTQYF. The CDR3 DNA sequence: TGCGCCAGCAGCCAAGGACTAGCGGGGGCTAAGACCCAGTACTTC.

The sample holds one count of this clone. V is TRBV19 and J is TRBJ1-3, with a possible D match to TRBD1 (6 bases). Trimming left V 4 bases short and J 4 bases short, with 11 bases between. This CDR3 has 14 amino acids. Per germline, CDR1 LNHDA and CDR2 SQIVND (reference sequence). The CDR3 sequence is CASSRGLFGNTIYF. The DNA of the CDR3 is TGTGCCAGTAGTAGGGGGCTCTTCGGAAACACCATATATTTT. Full variable domain (rest looked up from reference TRBV19 and TRBJ1-3): DGGITQSPKYLFRKEGQNVTLSCEQNLNHDAMYWYRQDPGQGLRLIYYSQIVNDFQKGDIAEGYSVSREKKESFPLTVTSAQKNPTAFYLCASSRGLFGNTIYFGEGSWLTVV.

The V gene is TRBV6-5, the J gene TRBJ2-3, with 8 bases identical to TRBD1. This CDR3 has 14 residues. The ends lost 4 bases at V and 2 bases at J; junction bases unmatched: 2. Per germline, CDR1 MNHEY and CDR2 SVGAGI. This CDR3 is CASSFRGLTDTQYF. The CDR3, as DNA: TGTGCCAGCAGTTTCAGGGGGCTCACAGATACGCAGTATTTT.

The V and J genes are TRBV7-2 and TRBJ1-1; D remains ambiguous. CDR1 and CDR2 (germline): SGHTA, FQGNSA. The CDR3 contains 14 residues. V shed 1 base and J shed 1 base, with 7 bases lying between them. CDR3 in DNA: TGTGCCAGCAGCTTAGTCAGAACGAACACTGAAGCTTTCTTT. Amino acid sequence: CASSLVRTNTEAFF.

The V and J genes are TRBV6-5 and TRBJ2-7, with a possible D match to TRBD2 (7 bases). The CDR3 consists of 15 residues. Germline CDR1 MNHEY, CDR2 SVGAGI. Trimming stripped 0 bases from V and 6 bases from J, with 15 bases between. Here the CDR3 reads CASSYSRWGGSEQYF. The CDR3 DNA reads as TGTGCCAGCAGTTACTCGAGGTGGGGGGGCAGCGAGCAGTACTTC.

The chain carries TRBV28 and TRBJ1-5; TRBD1 matches at 10 bases. The CDR3 spans 16 residues. From germline, CDR1 is MDHEN and CDR2 SYDVKM. Trimming cost V 5 bases and J 0 bases; bases outside gene matches: 4. The CDR3 protein is CASSPGQGVSNQPQHF. CDR3 bases: TGTGCCAGCAGTCCCGGACAGGGGGTTAGCAATCAGCCCCAGCATTTT.

The chain has TRBV11-3 and TRBJ1-2; TRBD1 agrees at 7 bases. Trimming cost V 3 bases and J 4 bases; bases outside gene matches: 5. The CDR3 loop spans 14 amino acids. In germline, CDR1 is SGHNT, CDR2 YENEEA. The CDR3 sequence is CASSLGRGSYGYTF. The CDR3 DNA follows: TGTGCCAGCAGCTTGGGCAGGGGGTCCTATGGCTACACCTTC.

The V call is TRBV5-5, the J call TRBJ2-7; maybe TRBD1 (6 bases). Trimming pared 3 bases from V and 1 base from J, leaving 8 bases between. Germline CDR1 SGHKS, CDR2 YYEKEE (reference sequence). There are 13 residues in the CDR3. The CDR3 sequence is CASSSRGSYEQYF. The CDR3, as DNA: TGTGCCAGCAGCTCGAGGGGGTCCTACGAGCAGTACTTC.

The chain has TRBV11-1 and TRBJ2-3; D gene uncertain. V was pared by 5 bases and J by 4 bases, with 10 bases between. CDR3 size: 13 residues. The germline CDR1 and CDR2 sequences are SGHAT and FQDESV (reference sequence). The CDR3 DNA is TGTGCCAGCAGCCCCCAGACTTCAGATACGCAGTATTTT. Protein product: CASSPQTSDTQYF.